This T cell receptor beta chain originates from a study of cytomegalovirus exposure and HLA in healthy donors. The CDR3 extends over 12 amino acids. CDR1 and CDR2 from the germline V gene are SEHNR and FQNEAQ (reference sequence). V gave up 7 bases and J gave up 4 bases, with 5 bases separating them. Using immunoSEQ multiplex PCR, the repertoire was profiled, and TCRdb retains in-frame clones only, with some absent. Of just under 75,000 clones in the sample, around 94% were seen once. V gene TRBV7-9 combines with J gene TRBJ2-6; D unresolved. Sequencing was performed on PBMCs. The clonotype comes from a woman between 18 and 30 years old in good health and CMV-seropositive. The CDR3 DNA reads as TGTGCCAGCACCGGGGGGGCCAACGTCCTGACTTTC. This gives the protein CASTGGANVLTF.